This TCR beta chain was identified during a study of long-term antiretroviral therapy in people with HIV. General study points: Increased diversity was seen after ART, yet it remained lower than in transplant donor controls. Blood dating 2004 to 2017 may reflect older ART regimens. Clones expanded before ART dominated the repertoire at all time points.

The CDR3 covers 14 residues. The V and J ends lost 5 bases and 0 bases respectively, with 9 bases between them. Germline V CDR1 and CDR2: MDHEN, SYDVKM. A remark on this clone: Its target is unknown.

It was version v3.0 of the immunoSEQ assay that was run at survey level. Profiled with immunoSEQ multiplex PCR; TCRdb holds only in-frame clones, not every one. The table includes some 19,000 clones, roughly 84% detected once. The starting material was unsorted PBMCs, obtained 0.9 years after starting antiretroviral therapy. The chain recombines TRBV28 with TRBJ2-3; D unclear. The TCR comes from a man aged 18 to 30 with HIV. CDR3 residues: CASSPKYSTDTQYF. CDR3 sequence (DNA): TGTGCCAGCAGTCCTAAATACAGCACAGATACGCAGTATTTT.